The 30 T cell receptor beta chains in this list originate from one sample, sequenced in a study of OX40 agonist ivuxolimab in advanced cancers. Clones were read by immunoSEQ multiplex PCR, and TCRdb kept only the in-frame ones, dropping some. Of about 87,000 clones in the sample, around nine tenths are singletons; the top ten hold about 1.5%. The specimen was CD4+ or CD8+ T cells sorted from blood, collected in a trial of the OX40 agonist ivuxolimab. Receptors were obtained from an adult with an advanced solid tumor such as melanoma, head and neck, liver or kidney cancer.

This rearrangement joins TRBV18 to TRBJ1-3, with D tentatively TRBD1 (5 bases). V was trimmed by 5 bases and J by 9 bases, leaving 14 bases between them. Per germline, CDR1 KGHSH and CDR2 LQKENI. The CDR3 has 13 amino acids. The CDR3 region is CASSSTPGFTIYF. As DNA, the CDR3 is TGTGCCAGCTCATCAACTCCAGGGTTCACCATATATTTT.

The CDR3 protein is CASSPPVGRSTDTQYF. The CDR3 DNA is TGTGCCAGCTCACCTCCAGTGGGCAGAAGCACAGATACGCAGTATTTT. The chain employs TRBV18 and TRBJ2-3; D unresolved. Trimming removed 3 bases at V and 0 bases at J, with 13 bases between. The CDR3 extends over 16 amino acids. Germline V gene sequence: CDR1 KGHSH, CDR2 LQKENI.

V usage is TRBV5-1 and J usage is TRBJ1-1; the D gene is possibly TRBD1 (5 bases). The CDR3 is made up of 14 amino acids. V was cut by 5 bases and J by 2 bases, with 13 bases left in between. Germline-derived CDR1 and CDR2 are SGHRS and YFSETQ. DNA of the CDR3: TGCGCCAGCAGGGCCCTGACAGAAAACACTGAAGCTTTCTTT. The encoded protein is CASRALTENTEAFF. The full variable domain, in which reference TRBV5-1 and TRBJ1-1 provide the parts outside the CDR3, is KAGVTQTPRYLIKTRGQQVTLSCSPISGHRSVSWYQQTPGQGLQFLFEYFSETQRNKGNFPGRFSGRQFSNSRSEMNVSTLELGDSALYLCASRALTENTEAFFGQGTRLTVV.

The rearrangement links TRBV2 to TRBJ1-2, with a tentative D call TRBD1 (6 bases). V lost 8 bases, J lost 4 bases, and 11 bases lay in between. The CDR3 loop spans 12 amino acids. CDR1 is SNHLY and CDR2 is FYNNEI in the germline V gene. The CDR3 sequence is CASRGASYGYTF. The CDR3 nucleotides are TGTGCCAGCCGGGGGGCGAGCTATGGCTACACCTTC. The variable domain in full, with the rest retrieved from reference TRBV2 and TRBJ1-2, is EPEVTQTPSHQVTQMGQEVILRCVPISNHLYFYWYRQILGQKVEFLVSFYNNEISEKSEIFDDQFSVERPDGSNFTLKIRSTKLEDSAMYFCASRGASYGYTFGSGTRLTVV.

The chain carries TRBV6-5 and TRBJ2-5; D possibly corresponds to TRBD2 (6 bases). Germline loops: CDR1 MNHEY, CDR2 SVGAGI. Trimming shortened V by 6 bases and J by 5 bases, and 13 bases separated the two germline ends. The CDR3 covers 13 residues. The chain's CDR3 is CASRVSEGETQYF. The CDR3 DNA reads TGTGCCAGCAGAGTATCGGAGGGGGAGACCCAGTACTTC.

The chain joins TRBV7-9 to TRBJ2-5, with 10 positions matching TRBD2. Germline V lookup: CDR1 SEHNR, CDR2 FQNEAQ (reference sequence). With 5 bases clipped from V and 3 bases from J, the junction kept 9 bases outside the gene matches. The CDR3 covers 16 residues. CDR3 sequence reads: CASSPLGAGGKETQYF. DNA for the CDR3: TGTGCCAGCAGCCCCCTAGGAGCGGGGGGGAAAGAGACCCAGTACTTC.

This rearrangement joins TRBV19 to TRBJ1-5; D is perhaps TRBD1 (6 bases). The germline V gene has CDR1 LNHDA and CDR2 SQIVND (reference sequence). V was clipped by 2 bases and J by 0 bases, with 14 bases between them. The CDR3 loop spans 17 amino acids. The CDR3 coding sequence is TGTGCCAGTAGTATATACCCCCGGACAGCTAGCAATCAGCCCCAGCATTTT. Protein: CASSIYPRTASNQPQHF.

The J gene is TRBJ2-7, the V gene TRBV6-5, with 8 bases fitting TRBD1. The CDR3 runs to 13 residues. Germline CDR1 and CDR2: MNHEY and SVGAGI. V lost 5 bases to trimming and J lost 4 bases; unmatched junction nucleotides: 4. The CDR3 bases are TGTGCCAGCAGTCTCAGGGGGCGGTACGAGCAGTACTTC. Translating gives CASSLRGRYEQYF.

J is TRBJ2-3 and V is TRBV19; D not resolved. V gave up 3 bases and J gave up 4 bases, with 14 bases separating them. The CDR3 sequence is 15 residues long. CDR1 LNHDA and CDR2 SQIVND come from the germline V gene (reference sequence). This CDR3 is CASSIPKGGPDTQYF. The CDR3 DNA follows: TGTGCCAGTAGTATTCCCAAGGGTGGCCCAGATACGCAGTATTTT.

The gene calls are TRBV7-2 and TRBJ1-3, with 9 bases fitting TRBD1. Germline lookup yields CDR1 SGHTA and CDR2 FQGNSA. V trimming: 4 bases; J trimming: 1 base; junction bases outside the gene matches: 5. The CDR3 has 16 amino acids. In DNA form, the CDR3 reads TGTGCCAGCAGCTGGGGACAGGGTGCTTCTGGAAACACCATATATTTT. This encodes CASSWGQGASGNTIYF. Combining the CDR3 with reference TRBV7-2 and TRBJ1-3 gives the whole variable domain GAGVSQSPSNKVTEKGKDVELRCDPISGHTALYWYRQSLGQGLEFLIYFQGNSAPDKSGLPSDRFSAERTGGSVSTLTIQRTQQEDSAVYLCASSWGQGASGNTIYFGEGSWLTVV.

This chain joins TRBV6-5 and TRBJ2-5; D unclear. Germline V lookup: CDR1 MNHEY, CDR2 SVGAGI. This CDR3 comprises 13 residues. V lost 2 bases and J 11 bases, leaving 15 bases between the germline ends. Here the CDR3 DNA reads TGTGCCAGCAGTTACGGGGTCGGTAAAGAGCAGTACTTC. It encodes CASSYGVGKEQYF.

The rearrangement joins TRBV2 to TRBJ2-3; 13 nucleotides agree with TRBD2. The CDR3 runs to 15 residues. Germline V gene data show CDR1 as SNHLY and CDR2 as FYNNEI. The J segment lost 5 bases and the V segment lost 6 bases, leaving 5 bases of the junction unmatched. This CDR3 reads CASRLAGGRVDTQYF. DNA for the CDR3: TGTGCCAGCAGACTAGCGGGGGGGCGGGTAGATACGCAGTATTTT. Using reference TRBV2 and TRBJ2-3 for the parts outside the CDR3, the full variable domain is EPEVTQTPSHQVTQMGQEVILRCVPISNHLYFYWYRQILGQKVEFLVSFYNNEISEKSEIFDDQFSVERPDGSNFTLKIRSTKLEDSAMYFCASRLAGGRVDTQYFGPGTRLTVL.

The CDR3 protein is CASSQGRDQPQHF. The CDR3 DNA follows: TGTGCCAGTTCCCAGGGACGGGATCAGCCCCAGCATTTT. V gene TRBV19 combines with J gene TRBJ1-5, with D perhaps TRBD1 (5 bases). The CDR3 extends over 13 amino acids. Germline V gene lookup returns CDR1 LNHDA and CDR2 SQIVND (reference sequence). Deletions cut 8 bases from V and 5 bases from J, with 13 bases between.

The chain employs TRBV6-6 and TRBJ2-5; the match to TRBD1 covers 9 bases. CDR1 is MNHNY, CDR2 SVGAGI, per germline (reference sequence). The CDR3 covers 13 residues. After removal of 6 bases from V and 5 bases from J, the junction contained 4 bases not matched to a gene. CDR3 sequence: CASRDRGRETQYF. CDR3 DNA sequence: TGTGCCAGCAGGGACAGGGGTCGCGAGACCCAGTACTTC.

The V gene is TRBV10-2, the J gene TRBJ1-2; D is unresolved. The CDR3 covers 11 residues. CDR1 is WSHSY, CDR2 SAAADI, per germline. V dropped 0 bases and J dropped 10 bases, with 6 bases sitting between them. The CDR3 is CASSESSHYTF. The CDR3 DNA is TGCGCCAGCAGTGAGTCCAGTCACTACACCTTC.

The chain recombines TRBV5-5 with TRBJ1-2, with D possibly being TRBD1 (6 bases). Germline values: CDR1 SGHKS, CDR2 YYEKEE (reference sequence). The CDR3 has 16 amino acids. V was clipped by 2 bases and J by 5 bases, with 19 bases between them. In nucleotides, the CDR3 is TGTGCCAGCAGCTTCATGGACAGCCCTGGGGAATATGGCTACACCTTC. It translates to CASSFMDSPGEYGYTF.

This chain joins TRBV6-1 and TRBJ1-2; D not resolved. Deletions cut 2 bases from V and 7 bases from J, with 5 bases between. The germline V gene has CDR1 MNHNS and CDR2 SASEGT. CDR3 length: 11 residues. CDR3 coding DNA: TGTGCCAGCAGTGAACTGGGTGGCTACACCTTC. Amino acids: CASSELGGYTF.

The chain joins TRBV5-5 to TRBJ1-2; D not certain. The CDR3 extends over 14 amino acids. Trimming cost V 0 bases and J 6 bases, with 12 bases left between them. Germline CDR1 is SGHKS and CDR2 is YYEKEE (reference sequence). The CDR3 DNA sequence: TGTGCCAGCAGCTTGGTAAGGAGGCAGGATGGCTACACCTTC. Residues: CASSLVRRQDGYTF.

V usage is TRBV19 and J usage is TRBJ1-2; D unclear. The germline V and J ends were trimmed by 3 bases and 0 bases, with 17 bases remaining between them. CDR3 length: 17 residues. Germline loops: CDR1 LNHDA, CDR2 SQIVND (reference sequence). CDR3 DNA sequence: TGTGCCAGTAGTATCCTGCCCGAGACTTGGACTAACTATGGCTACACCTTC. Translation gives CASSILPETWTNYGYTF.

The chain links TRBV7-2 to TRBJ2-6, with 8 bases aligning to TRBD1. This CDR3 has 16 amino acids. Trimming took 5 bases from V and 4 from J; bases not matched to a gene: 7. Per germline, CDR1 SGHTA and CDR2 FQGNSA. CDR3 residues: CASSGDRFSGANVLTF. The CDR3 DNA reads TGTGCCAGCAGCGGGGACAGGTTTTCCGGGGCCAACGTCCTGACTTTC.

This clone appeared a single time. This chain connects TRBV7-2 to TRBJ2-7; 8 bases line up with TRBD1. CDR3 size: 14 residues. V gave up 4 bases and J gave up 2 bases; unmatched junction bases: 4. Germline V lookup: CDR1 SGHTA, CDR2 FQGNSA. The CDR3 sequence is CASSSHRGAYEQYF. CDR3 coding DNA: TGTGCCAGCAGCTCCCACAGGGGGGCCTACGAGCAGTACTTC.

This sequence joins TRBV7-9 and TRBJ1-1, with unresolved D. The germline V gene encodes CDR1 SEHNR and CDR2 FQNEAQ (reference sequence). V gave up 5 bases and J gave up 0 bases, with 13 bases separating them. This CDR3 is built from 15 residues. The chain's CDR3 is CASSRGQSLNTEAFF. The DNA for the CDR3 is TGTGCCAGCAGCCGAGGTCAGAGTTTGAACACTGAAGCTTTCTTT.

The chain employs TRBV5-6 and TRBJ2-1; 10 bases agree with TRBD2. This CDR3 contains 15 residues. The V gene end was trimmed by 4 bases and the J gene end by 5 bases; junction bases not matched to a gene: 6. Looked up from germline, CDR1 is SGHDT and CDR2 is YYEEEE. CDR3 region: CASSLTSGAHNEQFF. Here the CDR3 DNA reads TGTGCCAGCAGCCTTACTAGCGGGGCACACAATGAGCAGTTCTTC. Variable domain in full (rest from reference TRBV5-6 and TRBJ2-1): DAGVTQSPTHLIKTRGQQVTLRCSPKSGHDTVSWYQQALGQGPQFIFQYYEEEERQRGNFPDRFSGHQFPNYSSELNVNALLLGDSALYLCASSLTSGAHNEQFFGPGTRLTVL.

The chain recombines TRBV19 with TRBJ2-4; no firm D call. The CDR3 covers 13 residues. Germline V CDR1 and CDR2: LNHDA, SQIVND (reference sequence). V gave up 3 bases and J gave up 8 bases, with 11 bases separating them. CDR3 protein: CASSISGRDIQYF. The CDR3 DNA follows: TGTGCCAGTAGTATTTCCGGGCGCGACATTCAGTACTTC. Based on the CDR3 plus reference TRBV19 and TRBJ2-4, the full variable domain is DGGITQSPKYLFRKEGQNVTLSCEQNLNHDAMYWYRQDPGQGLRLIYYSQIVNDFQKGDIAEGYSVSREKKESFPLTVTSAQKNPTAFYLCASSISGRDIQYFGAGTRLSVL.

The rearrangement joins TRBV6-5 to TRBJ2-7; TRBD1 matches 8 bases. This CDR3 is 15 amino acids long. From germline, CDR1 is MNHEY and CDR2 SVGAGI. After removal of 0 bases from V and 5 bases from J, the junction contained 6 bases not matched to a gene. DNA for the CDR3: TGTGCCAGCAGTTACTCGGAGACAGGGGACCACGAGCAGTACTTC. This encodes CASSYSETGDHEQYF.

The chain joins TRBV11-3 to TRBJ2-1; 12 bases line up with TRBD1. Germline CDR1 SGHNT, CDR2 YENEEA. CDR3 size: 16 residues. J lost 9 bases, V lost 1 base, and 7 bases had no gene match. The DNA for the CDR3 is TGTGCCAGCAGCTTAGCAGGGGACAGGGGGCAAATTGAGCAGTTCTTC. Residues: CASSLAGDRGQIEQFF.

This clone has just one count. The CDR3: CASRPTVNYGYTF. CDR3 sequence (DNA): TGTGCCAGCAGACCGACAGTTAACTATGGCTACACCTTC. The V and J genes are TRBV6-9 and TRBJ1-2; maybe TRBD1 (5 bases). V lost 6 bases and J 1 base, leaving 9 bases between the germline ends. The CDR3 spans 13 residues. Per the germline V gene, CDR1 is MNHGY and CDR2 is SVAAGI.

The rearrangement links TRBV7-2 to TRBJ2-1; 8 positions match TRBD2. Germline-derived CDR1 and CDR2 are SGHTA and FQGNSA. Germline trimming cut 6 bases from V and 8 bases from J; bases unmatched to any gene: 12. CDR3 size: 15 residues. CDR3 protein: CASSSPGGRLYEQFF. CDR3 nucleotides: TGTGCCAGCAGTTCCCCGGGCGGGAGGCTCTATGAGCAGTTCTTC.

The genes are TRBV19 and TRBJ1-5, with D unresolved. CDR1 is LNHDA and CDR2 is SQIVND in the germline V gene (reference sequence). CDR3 size: 15 residues. Trimming left V 6 bases short and J 2 bases short, with 14 bases between. The CDR3 nucleotides are TGTGCCAGTAGAACTAGGGAGGTCGGCAATCAGCCCCAGCATTTT. Encoded protein: CASRTREVGNQPQHF.

This chain uses TRBV2 with TRBJ2-5; 8 nucleotides agree with TRBD2. Germline V gene lookup returns CDR1 SNHLY and CDR2 FYNNEI. This CDR3 contains 14 residues. V lost 5 bases to trimming and J lost 5 bases; unmatched junction nucleotides: 7. For the CDR3, the DNA is TGTGCCAGCAGTATGGGACTAGGTGATGAGACCCAGTACTTC. It specifies CASSMGLGDETQYF.